The clone carrying this T cell receptor beta chain was detected a few times. Its matching antigen is unknown. Germline CDR1 reads MNHEY; CDR2 reads SVGEGT. The CDR3 covers 14 residues. Trimming took off 5 bases at V and 0 bases at J, with 7 bases between the two ends. Via MiXCR, TCRdb re-called the 5' RACE reads, giving one row per CDR3 protein. Counted here are a few hundred thousand distinct CDR3 sequences, roughly 20% occurring once; the ten biggest clones make up approximately 12%. This sample was taken from a study of identical twins. Regarding the study as a whole: Abundant beta clonotypes from cord blood had fewer insertions, unlike memory repertoires, which showed none.

The chain couples TRBV6-2 or TRBV6-3 to TRBJ2-2; no clear D gene. The source material was naive T cells sorted from blood. The sequence derives from a man aged 50-60 years in good health. The CDR3 sequence is CASSMLANTGELFF. CDR3 DNA sequence: TGTGCCAGCAGTATGCTAGCGAACACCGGGGAGCTGTTTTTT.